This T cell receptor (beta chain) was recovered during a study of cytomegalovirus exposure and HLA in healthy donors. The PCR used 60 Vbeta and 13 Jbeta primers. Using immunoSEQ multiplex PCR, the repertoire was profiled, and TCRdb retains in-frame clones only, with some absent. The sample lists some 170,000 clones, roughly 79% occurring once. Note on this clone: Its target is not known. Other DNA sequences in this sample translate to the same CDR3.

Whole-study findings and limits: Sequencing likely generated an artifact that appeared as a cluster of highly shared sequence variants. HLA alleles were associated with some 16,000 TCR beta sequences in a later analysis at 0.05 false discovery rate. Researchers counted approximately 160 TCR beta chains as cytomegalovirus-associated.

This clonotype was sampled from a man aged 35 to 55 in good health and CMV-seropositive. Sequencing used PBMCs.

CDR3 bases: TGCGCCAGCAGCTTGGCGCTGTGGCAGGGCACCCGTCTCACCCCCTACGAGCAGTACTTC. It encodes CASSLALWQGTRLTPYEQYF. The rearrangement joins TRBV5-1 to TRBJ2-7; D may be TRBD1 (5 bases). The CDR3 runs to 20 residues. Germline-derived CDR1 and CDR2 are SGHRS and YFSETQ. Trimming pared 0 bases from V and 2 bases from J, leaving 27 bases between.